What follows is one T cell receptor (beta chain) and its context. Its cognate antigen is unknown. Researchers amplified the TCR beta CDR3 regions from RNA transcripts. TCR CDR3 regions were first amplified by RT-PCR with HTBI primers. TCRdb processed the multiplex PCR reads anew with MiXCR; each CDR3 protein has one entry. The sample carries around 380,000 distinct CDR3 sequences, about 14% recorded once. The source of the sample is a study of T cells in Graves' hyperthyroidism and ophthalmopathy. Patients having uncontrolled infection, another autoimmune disease, pregnancy or lactation were not included. PBMCs were collected from a roughly 10 ml volume of fresh peripheral blood. The CDR3 spans 12 residues. Germline assignment: CDR1 DFQATT and CDR2 SNEGSKA (reference sequence). Regarding the study as a whole: It was a median around 6 months before onset that the model predicted ophthalmopathy. The authors' 13 V-J model separated ophthalmopathy from stable hyperthyroidism.

The clonotype was recovered from a young man with Graves' hyperthyroidism that later progressed to Graves' ophthalmopathy. The sequenced sample was blood. The chain has TRBV20-1 and TRBJ1-2; tentatively, D is TRBD1 (6 bases). CDR3 in DNA: TGCAGGCCGGGACACCCTAACTATGGCTACACCTTC. Amino acid sequence: CRPGHPNYGYTF.